This T cell receptor beta chain was sequenced in a study of post-analysis software for immune sequencing data. Whole-study context: Both relapsing-remitting and secondary progressive multiple sclerosis featured among the disease courses, as did progressive-relapsing multiple sclerosis. Study outcomes and limitations: There were about five TRBV segments more frequent in patients than controls, and TRBV5-6, TRBV5-1 and TRBV20-1 were among them. Normalized Chao1 diversity was significantly lower in multiple sclerosis patients than in controls. Strong co-clustering by F measure was evident for samples that had been prepared in the same batch.

This clonotype was observed a few times. Antigen specificity is unknown. Unique molecular identifiers were built into the TCR beta cDNA libraries. Some 500,000 cDNA molecules were recovered from an input of about 0.9 to 10 million T cells. Using its own MiXCR run on the PCR reads, TCRdb lists one record per CDR3 protein. The sample gives around 710,000 distinct CDR3 sequences, under 60% of which show up once; just under 5% is in the top ten. V was pared by 6 bases and J by 4 bases, with 13 bases between. Germline V gives CDR1 SGHRS, CDR2 YFSETQ. The CDR3 is made up of 13 amino acids. Sequencing input: blood. V is TRBV5-1 and J is TRBJ2-5; no reliable D call. The receptor was isolated from a girl aged 10-17 years with multiple sclerosis. CDR3 sequence (DNA): TGCGCCAGCAATGAACTGTGGGGAGAGACCCAGTACTTC. This codes for CASNELWGETQYF. The full variable domain, completed using reference TRBV5-1 and TRBJ2-5, is KAGVTQTPRYLIKTRGQQVTLSCSPISGHRSVSWYQQTPGQGLQFLFEYFSETQRNKGNFPGRFSGRQFSNSRSEMNVSTLELGDSALYLCASNELWGETQYFGPGTRLLVL.